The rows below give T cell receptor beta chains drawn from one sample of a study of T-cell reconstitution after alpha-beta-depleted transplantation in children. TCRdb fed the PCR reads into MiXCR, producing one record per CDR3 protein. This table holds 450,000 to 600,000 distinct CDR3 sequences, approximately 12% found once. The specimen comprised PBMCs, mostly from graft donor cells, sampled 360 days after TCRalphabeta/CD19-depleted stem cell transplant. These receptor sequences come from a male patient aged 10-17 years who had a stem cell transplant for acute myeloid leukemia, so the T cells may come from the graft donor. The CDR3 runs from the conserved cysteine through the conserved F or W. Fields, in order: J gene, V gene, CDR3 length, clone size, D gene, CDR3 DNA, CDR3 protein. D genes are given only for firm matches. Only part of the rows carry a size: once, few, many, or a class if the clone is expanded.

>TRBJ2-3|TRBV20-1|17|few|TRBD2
TGCAGTGCAAAAGGCCGTCGACTAGCGGGAGTCACAGATACGCAGTATTTT
CSAKGRRLAGVTDTQYF
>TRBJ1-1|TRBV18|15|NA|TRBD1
TGTGCCAGCTCACCATTAGGGGGCTTGAACACTGAAGCTTTCTTT
CASSPLGGLNTEAFF
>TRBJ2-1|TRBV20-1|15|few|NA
TGCAGTGCTAGGGACCTTCAGGGGACTTACAATGAGCAGTTCTTC
CSARDLQGTYNEQFF
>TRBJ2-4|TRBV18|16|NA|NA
TGTGCCAGCTCACCACCTGTGAGTAGCCCCAGGGACATTCAGTACTTC
CASSPPVSSPRDIQYF
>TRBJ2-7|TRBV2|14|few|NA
TGTGCCAGCAATGAGGGCCTCCGATCCTACGAGCAGTACTTC
CASNEGLRSYEQYF
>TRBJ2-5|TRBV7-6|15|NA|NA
TGTGCCAGCAGCAACAGAGGCAAGGAAGGGGGTTCCCAGTACTTC
CASSNRGKEGGSQYF
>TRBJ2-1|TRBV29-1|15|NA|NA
TGCAGCGTTGATTCGAGGGTTAGCTCCTACAATGAGCAGTTCTTC
CSVDSRVSSYNEQFF
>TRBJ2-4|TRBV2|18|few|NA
TGTGCCAGCAGTGAAATCGGCAGGGGGGCTGCTTCCAAAAACATTCAGTACTTC
CASSEIGRGAASKNIQYF
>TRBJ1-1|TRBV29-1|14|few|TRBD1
TGCAGCTTTACGCCGGGACAGACGAACACTGAAGCTTTCTTT
CSFTPGQTNTEAFF
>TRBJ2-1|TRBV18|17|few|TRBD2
TGTGCCAGCTCACCACTCAAGATAGCGGGACACTACAATGAGCAGTTCTTC
CASSPLKIAGHYNEQFF
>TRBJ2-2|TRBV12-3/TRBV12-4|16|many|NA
TGTGCCAGCAGTTTAATCCAGGGCGCGAACACCGGGGAGCTGTTTTTT
CASSLIQGANTGELFF
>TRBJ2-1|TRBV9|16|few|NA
TGTGCCAGCAGCGTAGTAAAGGGGAGCTCCTACAATGAGCAGTTCTTC
CASSVVKGSSYNEQFF
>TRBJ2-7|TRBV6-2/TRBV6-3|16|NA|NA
TGTGCCAGCAGTTACTCTCAACAGGGACGTTTCTACGAGCAGTACTTC
CASSYSQQGRFYEQYF
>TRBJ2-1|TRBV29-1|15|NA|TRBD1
TGCAGCGCGCCCTTAAGGGGGCGGACCTACAATGAGCAGTTCTTC
CSAPLRGRTYNEQFF
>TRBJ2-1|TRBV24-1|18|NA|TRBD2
TGTGCCACCAGTTCCCGGTTCAGAGGACTAGCGATAAACAATGAGCAGTTCTTC
CATSSRFRGLAINNEQFF
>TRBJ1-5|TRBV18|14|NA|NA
TGTGCCAGCTCACCAACAGGTCGGAATCAGCCCCAGCATTTT
CASSPTGRNQPQHF
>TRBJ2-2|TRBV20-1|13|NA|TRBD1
TGCAGTGTTACGACAGGGGGACACGGGGAGCTGTTTTTT
CSVTTGGHGELFF
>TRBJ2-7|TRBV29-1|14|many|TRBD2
TGCAGCGTTGGGAGGACTAGCGGGAACCACGAGCAGTACTTC
CSVGRTSGNHEQYF
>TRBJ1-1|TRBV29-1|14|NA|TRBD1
TGCAGCGTCCTGCTCCGACAGGGAGGCACTGAAGCTTTCTTT
CSVLLRQGGTEAFF
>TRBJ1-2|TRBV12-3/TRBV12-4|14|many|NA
TGTGCCAGCAGTCCCGCACGCAGGAACTATGGCTACACCTTC
CASSPARRNYGYTF
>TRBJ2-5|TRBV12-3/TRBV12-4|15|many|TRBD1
TGTGCCAGCAGTAAGACAGGGGGCTTGCGGGAGACCCAGTACTTC
CASSKTGGLRETQYF
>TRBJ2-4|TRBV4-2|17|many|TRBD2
TGTGCCAGCAGCCAATGGCTAGCGGGAGAGGAGAGGTACATTCAGTACTTC
CASSQWLAGEERYIQYF
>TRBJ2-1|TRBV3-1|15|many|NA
TGTGCCAGCAGCCAAGAGGTTAGCAAGGATAATGAGCAGTTCTTC
CASSQEVSKDNEQFF
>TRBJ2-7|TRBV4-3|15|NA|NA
TGCGCCAGCAGCCAAGAAGTAGTGAAAACGTACGAGCAGTACTTC
CASSQEVVKTYEQYF
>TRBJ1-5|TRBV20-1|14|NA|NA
TGCAGTGCTAGATCCGCCGAGGGTTGGCAGCCCCAGCATTTT
CSARSAEGWQPQHF
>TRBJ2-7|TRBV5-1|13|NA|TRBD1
TGCGCCAGCAGCAGCGACAGGGGGAGTGAGCAGTACTTC
CASSSDRGSEQYF
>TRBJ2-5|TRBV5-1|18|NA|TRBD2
TGCGCCAGCAGCTTGTATCCCCGGACTAGCGCCCCTCGGGAGACCCAGTACTTC
CASSLYPRTSAPRETQYF
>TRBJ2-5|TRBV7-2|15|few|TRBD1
TGTGCCAGCAGCGGTAACCGGGACAGACATGAGACCCAGTACTTC
CASSGNRDRHETQYF
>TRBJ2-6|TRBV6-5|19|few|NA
TGTGCCAGCAGTTACAAGACTCGCGTCTTCATCTCTGGGGCCAACGTCCTGACTTTC
CASSYKTRVFISGANVLTF
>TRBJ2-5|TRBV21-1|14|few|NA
TGTGCCAGCAGCAAAGCGGGTCTAGAAGAGACCCAGTACTTC
CASSKAGLEETQYF
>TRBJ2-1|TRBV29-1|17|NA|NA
TGCAGCGTTGAAGAAAAGGACTTAGCGCCTTCCTACAATGAGCAGTTCTTC
CSVEEKDLAPSYNEQFF
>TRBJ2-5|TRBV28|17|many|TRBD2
TGTGCCAGCAGTCTTGGTGGTTTAGCGGGAATCTTTGAGACCCAGTACTTC
CASSLGGLAGIFETQYF
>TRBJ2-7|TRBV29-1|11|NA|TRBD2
TGCAGCGTGGGACTAGCCGGCGAGCAGTACTTC
CSVGLAGEQYF